Sequencing of this TCR beta chain was carried out in a study of T cells after yellow fever vaccination. Study results and limitations: The appearance of a small share of clonotypes in both CD4 and CD8 compartments was observed. Contamination of FACS-sorted repertoires by abundant clonotypes from the bulk population could occur. Reappearance after the booster was seen for most primary-vaccination clones, at 95% to 97% CD4 and less than 90% CD8.

In this sample, this clonotype turned up a few times. Its antigen is unknown. CDR1 and CDR2 from the germline V gene are SNHLY and FYNNEI. Trimming cost V 3 bases and J 0 bases, with 10 bases left between them. The CDR3 length is 15 residues. TCRdb itself ran the 5' RACE reads through MiXCR, one entry per CDR3 protein. The profile shows some 260,000 distinct CDR3 sequences, over 4.5% of them singletons. This receptor was obtained from a man younger than 35 who received the YFV17D yellow fever vaccine. Sequenced material: CD4+ T cells sorted from PBMCs, taken on the day of the yellow fever booster vaccination. V is TRBV2 and J is TRBJ2-3; D may be TRBD1 (6 bases). CDR3 residues: CASSEGAASTDTQYF. In DNA form, the CDR3 reads TGTGCCAGCAGTGAGGGGGCAGCTAGCACAGATACGCAGTATTTT.